The clone carrying this T cell receptor (beta chain) was recorded only once. Its antigen is currently unknown. Relapses following autologous stem cell transplantation were seen in all patients, with brentuximab vedotin exposure varying. The method was immunoSEQ multiplex PCR; TCRdb's version includes in-frame clones alone and lacks a portion of them. The sample yields some 100,000 clones, roughly 89% seen once. These data originate in a study of PD-1 blockade in classical Hodgkin lymphoma. Whole-study findings and limits: What drove the repertoire differences, possibly disease activity or prior therapy, has not been defined. Baseline diversity was lower in partial responders and progressors than complete responders. While CD8+ TCR diversity did not rise significantly by C4D1, CD4+ TCR diversity did.

The CDR3 has 17 amino acids. The germline CDR1 and CDR2 sequences are MNHNS and SASEGT. V lost 0 bases, J lost 0 bases, and 13 bases lay in between. This rearrangement joins TRBV6-1 to TRBJ2-3; D is uncertain. The material was peripheral blood mononuclear cells (PBMCs), obtained at baseline. The TCR sequence derives from a human donor with classical Hodgkin lymphoma. CDR3 bases: TGTGCCAGCAGTGAAGCGAAACCCGGCTCTAGCACAGATACGCAGTATTTT. It is translated as CASSEAKPGSSTDTQYF.